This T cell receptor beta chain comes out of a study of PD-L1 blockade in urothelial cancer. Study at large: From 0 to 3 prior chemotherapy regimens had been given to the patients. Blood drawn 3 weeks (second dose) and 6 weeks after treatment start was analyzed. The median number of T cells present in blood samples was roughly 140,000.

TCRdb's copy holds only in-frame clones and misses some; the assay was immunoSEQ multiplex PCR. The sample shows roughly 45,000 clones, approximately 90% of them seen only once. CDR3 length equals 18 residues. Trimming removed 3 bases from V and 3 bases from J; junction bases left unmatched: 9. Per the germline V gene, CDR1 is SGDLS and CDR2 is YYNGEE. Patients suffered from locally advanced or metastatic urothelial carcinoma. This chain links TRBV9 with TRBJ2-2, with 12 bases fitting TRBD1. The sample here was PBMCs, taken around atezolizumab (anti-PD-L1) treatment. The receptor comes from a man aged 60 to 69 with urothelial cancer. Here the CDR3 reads CASSAIRGTGGDTGELFF. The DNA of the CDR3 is TGTGCCAGCAGCGCAATCCGAGGGACAGGGGGCGACACCGGGGAGCTGTTTTTT.